A single sample is the source of the 11 T cell receptor beta chains below, sequenced in a study of cytomegalovirus exposure and HLA in healthy donors. This PCR relied on a set of 60 Vbeta primers and 13 Jbeta primers. Method: immunoSEQ multiplex PCR; TCRdb's copy keeps in-frame clones and lacks some. This repertoire shows some 130,000 clones, approximately 80% found once; its top ten account for 4% to 5%. The sequencing sample was made of PBMCs. These receptors all come from a male donor in good health and CMV-seropositive.

V gene TRBV5-1 combines with J gene TRBJ2-7; 9 positions match TRBD1. The germline CDR1 and CDR2 sequences are SGHRS and YFSETQ. The CDR3 has 15 amino acids. V gave up 5 bases and J gave up 1 base; unmatched junction bases: 7. The chain's CDR3 is CASSQTGGASYEQYF. Here the CDR3 DNA reads TGCGCCAGCAGTCAAACAGGGGGCGCGTCCTACGAGCAGTACTTC.

In DNA, the CDR3 is TGTGCCTGGAGCAGGTCCTCCTACAATGAGCAGTTCTTC. Protein sequence: CAWSRSSYNEQFF. The rearrangement uses TRBV30 and TRBJ2-1; D unclear. Germline V lookup: CDR1 GTSNPN, CDR2 SVGIG (reference sequence). The CDR3 is made up of 13 amino acids. Between the trimmed V and J ends, which lost 3 bases and 0 bases, there was a span of 6 bases.

This chain connects TRBV6-4 to TRBJ2-1; 12 bases map to TRBD2. The CDR3 is made up of 15 amino acids. The ends lost 6 bases at V and 3 bases at J; junction bases unmatched: 3. Germline CDR1 and CDR2: MRHNA and SNTAGT. This CDR3 reads CASRRLAGDYNEQFF. For the CDR3, the DNA is TGTGCCAGCAGACGACTAGCGGGAGACTACAATGAGCAGTTCTTC.

The chain has TRBV25-1 and TRBJ1-2; 7 bases align to TRBD1. The V and J ends lost 6 bases and 6 bases, in that order; junction bases with no gene match: 7. The CDR3 is 13 residues long. CDR1 and CDR2 from the germline V gene are MGHDK and SYGVNS. CDR3 nucleotide sequence: TGTGCCAGCAGACCACAGGGGAAGGATGGCTACACCTTC. Encoded protein: CASRPQGKDGYTF.

The chain uses TRBV25-1 and TRBJ1-2; D might be TRBD1 (5 bases). Trimming took 2 bases from V and 8 from J, leaving 12 bases between them. The CDR3 length is 13 residues. Germline V gives CDR1 MGHDK, CDR2 SYGVNS. CDR3 loop: CASSEGIQGGYTF. The CDR3 region has the DNA TGTGCCAGCAGTGAAGGAATTCAGGGAGGCTACACCTTC.

The chain carries TRBV28 and TRBJ2-3; no firm D call. The CDR3 sequence is 14 residues long. V was pared by 10 bases and J by 0 bases, with 14 bases between. Germline V gene data show CDR1 as MDHEN and CDR2 as SYDVKM. The DNA for the CDR3 is TGTGCCACAACACCCAGGCCTAGCACAGATACGCAGTATTTT. It translates to CATTPRPSTDTQYF.

The chain has TRBV18 and TRBJ2-7; 7 bases map to TRBD2. The V gene's germline CDR1 is KGHSH and CDR2 LQKENI. The CDR3 consists of 15 residues. With 0 bases clipped from V and 2 bases from J, the junction kept 4 bases outside the gene matches. CDR3: CASSPPGGRAYEQYF. The DNA for the CDR3 is TGTGCCAGCTCACCACCCGGGGGGAGGGCCTACGAGCAGTACTTC.

V gene TRBV25-1 combines with J gene TRBJ2-4; 10 bases are shared with TRBD2. Germline V lookup: CDR1 MGHDK, CDR2 SYGVNS. The CDR3 runs to 15 residues. Trimming at V came to 3 bases and at J to 6 bases, leaving 5 bases not matched to a gene. DNA for the CDR3: TGTGCCAGCAGTGACTCCGGGACTAGCGTAAACATTCAGTACTTC. This codes for CASSDSGTSVNIQYF.

The V and J genes are TRBV13 and TRBJ2-2; D might be TRBD1 (5 bases). From germline, CDR1 is PRHDT and CDR2 FYEKMQ (reference sequence). CDR3 length: 15 amino acids. V was cut by 8 bases and J by 5 bases, with 18 bases left in between. The chain's CDR3 is CASRFQIRGTGELFF. The CDR3 DNA follows: TGTGCCAGCCGATTCCAAATTAGGGGAACCGGGGAGCTGTTTTTT.

V usage is TRBV7-9 and J usage is TRBJ1-1; D gene ambiguous. This CDR3 is built from 13 residues. Germline CDR1 and CDR2: SEHNR and FQNEAQ (reference sequence). Trimming cost V 8 bases and J 1 base, with 11 bases left between them. CDR3 in amino acids: CASSKEGNTEAFF. CDR3 in DNA: TGTGCCAGCTCTAAAGAGGGGAACACTGAAGCTTTCTTT. Combining the CDR3 with reference TRBV7-9 and TRBJ1-1 gives the whole variable domain DTGVSQNPRHKITKRGQNVTFRCDPISEHNRLYWYRQTLGQGPEFLTYFQNEAQLEKSRLLSDRFSAERPKGSFSTLEIQRTEQGDSAMYLCASSKEGNTEAFFGQGTRLTVV.

DNA of the CDR3: TGTGCCAGCAGCTTACCAGGGAAACTGGCCAATGAGCAGTTCTTC. Protein: CASSLPGKLANEQFF. J is TRBJ2-1 and V is TRBV7-3; D possibly corresponds to TRBD1 (5 bases). V lost 2 bases and J lost 6, with 14 bases in between. The V gene's germline CDR1 is SGHTA and CDR2 FQGTGA. This CDR3 contains 15 residues.